Each of the 9 T cell receptor delta chains below was sequenced from the same sample in a study of gammadelta T cells in human blood. TCRdb re-identified clones in the RT-PCR reads via CATT. The table includes 960 or so delta-chain clones, approximately 20% detected once. The sequenced sample was Vgamma9Vdelta2 gamma-delta T cells from infant blood. These receptors were collected from a human donor.

Sample share makes this clone large. This chain joins TRDV2 and TRDJ3; D perhaps matches TRDD3 (8 bases). Trimming removed 4 bases at V and 0 bases at J, with 21 bases between. Germline CDR1 is GEAIGNYY and CDR2 is EKD. This CDR3 region has 20 residues. The CDR3 reads CACDFLLGARRSWDTRQMFF. The CDR3 nucleotides read TGTGCCTGTGATTTCCTACTGGGGGCCCGGCGCTCCTGGGACACCCGACAGATGTTTTTC.

A note on this clone: This likely traces to a read error, being one base from a far larger clone. This sample also contains other DNA sequences that code for the same CDR3. This chain uses TRDV2 with TRDJ3; 13 bases are a match to TRDD3. The CDR3 runs to 21 residues. Germline V gene sequence: CDR1 GEAIGNYY, CDR2 EKD. CDR3 residues: CACAALLGDTPSSWDTRQMFF. In DNA form, the CDR3 reads TGCGCCTGTGCCGCGCTACTGGGGGATACGCCTAGCTCCTGGGACACCCGACAGATGTTTTTC.

As to this clone: A far larger clone is one base from this, pointing to a likely read error. The V and J genes are TRDV2 and TRDJ3; 7 bases map to TRDD3. Since TCRdb gives no J gene, matching the DNA to germline was used here to assign it. This CDR3 has 19 amino acids. Germline CDR1 reads GEAIGNYY; CDR2 reads EKD. CDR3 loop: CACDTLLLGISWDIRQMFF. The CDR3 coding sequence is TGTGCCTGTGACACCCTACTACTGGGGATCTCCTGGGACATCCGACAGATGTTTTTC.

This clone is termed large (0.1 to 1%). The J gene is TRDJ3, the V gene TRDV2; TRDD3 matches 10 bases. This CDR3 has 19 residues. CDR1 is GEAIGNYY, CDR2 EKD, per germline. Trimming cost V 3 bases and J 0 bases; bases outside gene matches: 7. The CDR3: CACDLLGDWSSWDTRQMFF. The CDR3 nucleotides are TGTGCCTGTGACTTACTGGGGGATTGGAGCTCCTGGGACACCCGACAGATGTTTTTC.

Comment on this clone: A read error is likely here: a far larger clone is one base away. This chain uses TRDV2 with TRDJ3; TRDD3 agrees at 8 bases. The J gene, not given by TCRdb, was assigned here from a germline match of the nucleotide sequence. CDR1 GEAIGNYY and CDR2 EKD come from the germline V gene. CDR3 length: 19 amino acids. CDR3 sequence reads: CACDGPLGVSSWDTRRMFF. CDR3 DNA sequence: TGTGCCTGTGACGGACCACTGGGGGTCTCTTCCTGGGACACCCGACGGATGTTTTTC.

About this clone itself: A read error is likely here: a far larger clone is one base away. The chain carries TRDV2 and TRDJ3, with TRDD3 identical over 11 bases. In germline, CDR1 is GEAIGNYY, CDR2 EKD. This CDR3 region has 19 residues. The V gene end was trimmed by 2 bases and the J gene end by 5 bases; junction bases not matched to a gene: 10. CDR3 region: CACDKVLGDNSRDTRQMFF. CDR3 DNA sequence: TGTGCCTGTGACAAAGTACTGGGGGATAATTCCCGGGACACCCGACAGATGTTTTTC.

This clone was recorded a few times. This may be a read error, as it is one base from a much larger clone. The sample carries other DNA sequences with the same CDR3. The chain couples TRDV2 to TRDJ3, with 11 bases lining up with TRDD3. CDR3 size: 19 residues. With 6 bases clipped from V and 0 bases from J, the junction kept 9 bases outside the gene matches. Germline CDR1 is GEAIGNYY and CDR2 is EKD. Here the CDR3 reads CACNPVLGDSSWDTRQMFF. As DNA, the CDR3 is TGTGCCTGTAACCCTGTACTGGGGGATAGCTCCTGGGACACCCGACAGATGTTTTTC.

Turning to this clone: A far larger clone lies a single base away; this is likely a read error. The rearrangement links TRDV2 to TRDJ2, with 8 positions matching TRDD3. TCRdb gives no J gene; it was assigned here by matching the DNA to germline. With 3 bases clipped from V and 6 bases from J, the junction kept 14 bases outside the gene matches. Germline V CDR1 and CDR2: GEAIGNYY, EKD. CDR3 length: 17 amino acids. CDR3 bases: TGTGCCTGTGACCTGTTGGGGGGGATAGGGTTGGCAGCACAACTCTTCTTT. Its protein product is CACDLLGGIGLAAQLFF.

This clone turned up a few times. Only one base separates this from a far larger clonotype, so it likely reflects a read error. V and J are TRDV2 and TRDJ3, with 7 nucleotides matching TRDD3. The trim removed 0 bases at V and 0 bases at J, leaving 1 base unmatched. Germline loops: CDR1 GEAIGNYY, CDR2 EKD. This CDR3 contains 17 residues. The CDR3 sequence is CACDTWGNSWDTRQMFF. CDR3 nucleotides: TGTGCCTGTGACACCTGGGGGAACTCCTGGGACACCCGACAGATGTTTTTC.